The source of this T cell receptor beta chain is a study of blood T cell repertoires in COVID-19. Overall study: Material from acute and convalescent COVID-19 was sourced from the United States, Italy and Spain. PBMCs, B-cell-depleted T cells, or T cells provided the cDNA or gDNA that made up the material.

In the authors' methods: By means of reference gene primer amplification, nucleated cell counts were estimated. Profiled with immunoSEQ multiplex PCR; TCRdb holds only in-frame clones, not every one. Clone size and V and J calls were adopted from that table, with D and trimming inferred from the DNA. Here the sample spans about 120,000 clones, approximately 74% being singletons. This CDR3 region has 15 residues. V was clipped by 7 bases and J by 5 bases; unmatched bases: 4. Germline CDR1 and CDR2: SGHRS and YFSETQ. The origin of this receptor is a man in his 60s with acute or convalescent COVID-19. The chain is built from TRBV5-1 and TRBJ2-2; TRBD2 aligns across 14 bases. The material sequenced was peripheral blood. CDR3 protein: CASRTSGGRTGELFF. The CDR3 region has the DNA TGCGCCAGCCGGACTAGCGGGGGGAGAACCGGGGAGCTGTTTTTT. Full variable domain (rest looked up from reference TRBV5-1 and TRBJ2-2): KAGVTQTPRYLIKTRGQQVTLSCSPISGHRSVSWYQQTPGQGLQFLFEYFSETQRNKGNFPGRFSGRQFSNSRSEMNVSTLELGDSALYLCASRTSGGRTGELFFGEGSRLTVL.